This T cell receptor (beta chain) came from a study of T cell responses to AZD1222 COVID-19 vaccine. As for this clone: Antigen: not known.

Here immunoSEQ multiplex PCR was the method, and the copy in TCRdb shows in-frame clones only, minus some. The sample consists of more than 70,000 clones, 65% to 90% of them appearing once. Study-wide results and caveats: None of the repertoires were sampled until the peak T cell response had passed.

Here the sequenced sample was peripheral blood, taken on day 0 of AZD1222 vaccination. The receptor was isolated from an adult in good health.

In DNA, the CDR3 is TGTGCCAGCAGTAAACAGGGGTCAGATACGCAGTATTTT. Translated: CASSKQGSDTQYF. The chain carries TRBV27 and TRBJ2-3, with 7 bases lining up with TRBD1. CDR3 length equals 13 residues. Unmatched junction bases numbered 3, after V lost 5 bases and J lost 4 bases. Germline V gene data show CDR1 as MNHEY and CDR2 as SMNVEV (reference sequence).